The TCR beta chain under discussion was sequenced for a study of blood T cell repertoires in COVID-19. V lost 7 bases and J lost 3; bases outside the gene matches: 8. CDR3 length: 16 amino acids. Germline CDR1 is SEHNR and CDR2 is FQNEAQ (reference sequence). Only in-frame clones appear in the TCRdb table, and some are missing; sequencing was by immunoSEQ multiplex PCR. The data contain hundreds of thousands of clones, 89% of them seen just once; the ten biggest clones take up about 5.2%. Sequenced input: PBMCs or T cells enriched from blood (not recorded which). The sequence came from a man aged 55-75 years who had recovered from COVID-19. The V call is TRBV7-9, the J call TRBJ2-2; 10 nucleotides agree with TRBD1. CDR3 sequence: CASTRVGTGDTGELFF. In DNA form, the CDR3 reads TGTGCCAGCACCCGGGTGGGGACAGGGGACACCGGGGAGCTGTTTTTT.